Below, 17 T cell receptor beta chains from the same sample are listed, as sequenced in a study of blood T cell repertoires in COVID-19. Sequencing used immunoSEQ multiplex PCR; TCRdb keeps in-frame clones, though not all of them. The sample yields approximately 130,000 clones, approximately 83% seen once. What was sequenced was peripheral blood. These TCRs come from a man aged 35 to 55 with active or convalescent COVID-19.

This chain uses TRBV7-2 with TRBJ1-4, with D perhaps matching TRBD1 (5 bases). This CDR3 is 15 amino acids long. From germline, CDR1 is SGHTA and CDR2 FQGNSA. V dropped 0 bases and J dropped 4 bases, with 9 bases sitting between them. CDR3 coding DNA: TGTGCCAGCAGCTTAGCCAGGGCTGATAATGAAAAACTGTTTTTT. It specifies CASSLARADNEKLFF. Using reference TRBV7-2 and TRBJ1-4 for the parts outside the CDR3, the full variable domain is GAGVSQSPSNKVTEKGKDVELRCDPISGHTALYWYRQSLGQGLEFLIYFQGNSAPDKSGLPSDRFSAERTGGSVSTLTIQRTQQEDSAVYLCASSLARADNEKLFFGSGTQLSVL.

This rearrangement joins TRBV3-1 (or the pseudogene TRBV3-2) to TRBJ2-7, with TRBD1 as a possible D gene (6 bases). The ends were cut back, 0 bases at V and 0 bases at J, with 9 bases in the middle. CDR1 LGHDT and CDR2 YNNKEL come from the germline V gene (reference sequence). The CDR3 has 15 residues. The CDR3 bases are TGTGCCAGCAGCCAAGACCAGGGGATCTCCTACGAGCAGTACTTC. This sequence encodes CASSQDQGISYEQYF.

The chain's CDR3 is CATSAGHPYEQYF. The DNA for the CDR3 is TGTGCCACCTCCGCAGGACATCCTTACGAGCAGTACTTC. The chain uses TRBV6-5 and TRBJ2-7; D is perhaps TRBD1 (5 bases). CDR1 is MNHEY and CDR2 is SVGAGI in the germline V gene. The CDR3 has 13 residues. The V and J ends lost 10 bases and 4 bases respectively, with 17 bases between them.

V gene TRBV7-6 combines with J gene TRBJ2-1; 8 bases match TRBD1. Per the germline V gene, CDR1 is SGHVS and CDR2 is FNYEAQ. The CDR3 covers 15 residues. Trimming took 3 bases from V and 7 from J; bases not matched to a gene: 8. The CDR3 protein is CASSLGQGAGNEQFF. In nucleotides, the CDR3 is TGTGCCAGCAGCTTGGGGCAGGGGGCTGGGAATGAGCAGTTCTTC.

The chain employs TRBV12-3 or TRBV12-4 and TRBJ1-2; D uncertain. This CDR3 comprises 11 residues. V was trimmed by 2 bases and J by 8 bases, leaving 6 bases between them. Written as DNA, the CDR3 is TGTGCCAGCAGTTTATGGGCCGGCTACACCTTC. This translates into CASSLWAGYTF.

The genes are TRBV5-4 and TRBJ2-7, with D possibly TRBD1 on 6 matching bases. This CDR3 region has 13 residues. Deletions cut 4 bases from V and 4 bases from J, with 12 bases between. The V gene's germline CDR1 is SGHNT and CDR2 YYREEE (reference sequence). The CDR3 protein is CASSTDSKYEQYF. DNA for the CDR3: TGTGCCAGCAGCACGGACAGCAAGTACGAGCAGTACTTC.

The CDR3: CASSLDRNEQFF. DNA for the CDR3: TGTGCCAGCAGCTTAGACAGGAATGAGCAGTTCTTC. This chain joins TRBV11-2 and TRBJ2-1; D remains unclear. The CDR3 totals 12 residues. Germline lookup yields CDR1 SGHAT and CDR2 FQNNGV. Trimming took off 0 bases at V and 7 bases at J, with 4 bases between the two ends.

The gene calls are TRBV29-1 and TRBJ2-5, with a possible D match to TRBD1 (6 bases). V was shortened by 0 bases and J by 1 base, with 9 bases between the two germline ends. Germline CDR1 SQVTM, CDR2 ANQGSEA. This CDR3 is built from 14 residues. CDR3 in DNA: TGCAGCGTTGAAGATTTAGGGGGCCAAGAGACCCAGTACTTC. This sequence encodes CSVEDLGGQETQYF.

This clone was detected once. The chain carries TRBV5-5 and TRBJ1-2; weak D call: TRBD1 (6 bases). Trimming stripped 4 bases from V and 3 bases from J, with 19 bases between. The CDR3 length is 16 residues. From germline, CDR1 is SGHKS and CDR2 YYEKEE (reference sequence). Written as DNA, the CDR3 is TGTGCCAGCAGCACCGCGGGGGGGGCGCTTGACTATGGCTACACCTTC. This encodes CASSTAGGALDYGYTF.

This clone was detected a few times. The chain couples TRBV6-1 to TRBJ2-5; no clear D. Looked up from germline, CDR1 is MNHNS and CDR2 is SASEGT. Trimming took off 0 bases at V and 0 bases at J, with 5 bases between the two ends. The CDR3 consists of 14 residues. The chain's CDR3 is CASSEASYQETQYF. The CDR3 region has the DNA TGTGCCAGCAGTGAAGCGTCCTACCAAGAGACCCAGTACTTC.

The chain is built from TRBV28 and TRBJ2-5; D is unresolved. Germline V gene sequence: CDR1 MDHEN, CDR2 SYDVKM. V shed 0 bases and J shed 0 bases, with 5 bases lying between them. The CDR3 length is 14 residues. The CDR3 spells CASSLWPDQETQYF. CDR3 DNA sequence: TGTGCCAGCAGTTTATGGCCAGACCAAGAGACCCAGTACTTC.

V and J are TRBV29-1 and TRBJ1-5, with 9 bases fitting TRBD1. Germline assignment: CDR1 SQVTM and CDR2 ANQGSEA. There are 12 residues in the CDR3. J lost 6 bases, V lost 5 bases, and 2 bases had no gene match. CDR3 in amino acids: CSVRQGGQPQHF. CDR3 coding DNA: TGCAGCGTTAGACAGGGGGGTCAGCCCCAGCATTTT.

This clone was found a few times. The chain links TRBV7-9 to TRBJ1-5; D uncertain. The germline V and J ends were trimmed by 1 base and 3 bases, with 10 bases remaining between them. The CDR3 has 15 amino acids. Per germline, CDR1 SEHNR and CDR2 FQNEAQ (reference sequence). CDR3 in DNA: TGTGCCAGCAGCTTAGGCGGATACTTCAATCAGCCCCAGCATTTT. As protein: CASSLGGYFNQPQHF.

The chain joins TRBV6-2 or TRBV6-3 to TRBJ1-1, with D uncertain. Per the germline V gene, CDR1 is MNHEY and CDR2 is SVGEGT. CDR3 length: 13 amino acids. V lost 2 bases and J 4 bases, leaving 8 bases between the germline ends. The CDR3 sequence: CASSYGTGTEAFF. The CDR3 DNA reads TGTGCCAGCAGTTACGGTACGGGCACTGAAGCTTTCTTT.

The V call is TRBV27, the J call TRBJ2-1; D call uncertain. V was trimmed by 6 bases and J by 10 bases, leaving 4 bases between them. Germline V gene sequence: CDR1 MNHEY, CDR2 SMNVEV (reference sequence). The CDR3 contains 9 residues. The DNA of the CDR3 is TGTGCCAGCAGGGAGGAGCAGTTCTTC. This sequence encodes CASREEQFF.

This clone was counted a single time. The rearrangement links TRBV11-1 to TRBJ1-1; D remains ambiguous. Trimming took 3 bases from V and 1 from J, leaving 6 bases between them. The CDR3 totals 13 residues. Germline V gene sequence: CDR1 SGHAT, CDR2 FQDESV (reference sequence). CDR3 in amino acids: CASSFGGNTEAFF. The CDR3 bases are TGTGCCAGCAGCTTTGGAGGGAACACTGAAGCTTTCTTT.

The V gene is TRBV7-2, the J gene TRBJ2-5, with TRBD2 matching 10 bases. CDR1 and CDR2 from the germline V gene are SGHTA and FQGNSA. The J segment lost 6 bases and the V segment lost 3 bases, leaving 13 bases of the junction unmatched. This CDR3 contains 17 residues. The CDR3 loop is CASSFKDSGGRPQTQYF. CDR3 in DNA: TGTGCCAGCAGCTTCAAAGATAGCGGGGGGCGACCTCAGACCCAGTACTTC.